Listed here is a single TCR beta chain. Other nucleotide sequences from this sample produce the same CDR3. The source of the sample is a study of blood T cell repertoires in COVID-19. Study overall: The analysed material was cDNA or gDNA that came from T cells, B-cell-depleted T cells, or PBMCs.

Authors' analysis steps: The assay estimated nucleated cells by amplifying reference gene primers. TCRdb's table, derived via immunoSEQ multiplex PCR, lists solely in-frame clones and lacks some. For V, J and clone size, that table is used; D and trimming come from the DNA. Among approximately 190,000 clones listed, approximately 91% were seen once. V shed 2 bases and J shed 0 bases, with 5 bases lying between them. Germline lookup yields CDR1 MDHEN and CDR2 SYDVKM. The length of the CDR3 is 15 residues. The sequenced material came from peripheral blood. The TCR was taken from a woman aged 40 to 50 who had recovered from COVID-19. The chain joins TRBV28 to TRBJ2-6; D is unclear. The CDR3 is CASSLGGSGANVLTF. The CDR3 nucleotides are TGTGCCAGCAGTTTAGGCGGCTCTGGGGCCAACGTCCTGACTTTC.